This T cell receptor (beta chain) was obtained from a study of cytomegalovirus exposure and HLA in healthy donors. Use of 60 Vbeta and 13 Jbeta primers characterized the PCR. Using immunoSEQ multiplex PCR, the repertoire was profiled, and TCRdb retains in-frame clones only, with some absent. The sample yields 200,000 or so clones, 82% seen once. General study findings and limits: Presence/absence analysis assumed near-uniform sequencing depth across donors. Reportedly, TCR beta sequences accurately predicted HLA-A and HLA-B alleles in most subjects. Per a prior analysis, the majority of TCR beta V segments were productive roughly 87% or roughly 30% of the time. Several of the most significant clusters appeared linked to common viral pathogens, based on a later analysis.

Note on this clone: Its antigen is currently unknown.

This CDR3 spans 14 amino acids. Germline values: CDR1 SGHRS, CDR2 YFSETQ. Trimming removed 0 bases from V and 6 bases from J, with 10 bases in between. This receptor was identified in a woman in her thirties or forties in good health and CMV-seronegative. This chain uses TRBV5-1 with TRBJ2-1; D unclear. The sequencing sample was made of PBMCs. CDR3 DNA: TGCGCCAGCAGCTTGGGTTTCACCGGCAATGAGCAGTTCTTC. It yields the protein CASSLGFTGNEQFF.